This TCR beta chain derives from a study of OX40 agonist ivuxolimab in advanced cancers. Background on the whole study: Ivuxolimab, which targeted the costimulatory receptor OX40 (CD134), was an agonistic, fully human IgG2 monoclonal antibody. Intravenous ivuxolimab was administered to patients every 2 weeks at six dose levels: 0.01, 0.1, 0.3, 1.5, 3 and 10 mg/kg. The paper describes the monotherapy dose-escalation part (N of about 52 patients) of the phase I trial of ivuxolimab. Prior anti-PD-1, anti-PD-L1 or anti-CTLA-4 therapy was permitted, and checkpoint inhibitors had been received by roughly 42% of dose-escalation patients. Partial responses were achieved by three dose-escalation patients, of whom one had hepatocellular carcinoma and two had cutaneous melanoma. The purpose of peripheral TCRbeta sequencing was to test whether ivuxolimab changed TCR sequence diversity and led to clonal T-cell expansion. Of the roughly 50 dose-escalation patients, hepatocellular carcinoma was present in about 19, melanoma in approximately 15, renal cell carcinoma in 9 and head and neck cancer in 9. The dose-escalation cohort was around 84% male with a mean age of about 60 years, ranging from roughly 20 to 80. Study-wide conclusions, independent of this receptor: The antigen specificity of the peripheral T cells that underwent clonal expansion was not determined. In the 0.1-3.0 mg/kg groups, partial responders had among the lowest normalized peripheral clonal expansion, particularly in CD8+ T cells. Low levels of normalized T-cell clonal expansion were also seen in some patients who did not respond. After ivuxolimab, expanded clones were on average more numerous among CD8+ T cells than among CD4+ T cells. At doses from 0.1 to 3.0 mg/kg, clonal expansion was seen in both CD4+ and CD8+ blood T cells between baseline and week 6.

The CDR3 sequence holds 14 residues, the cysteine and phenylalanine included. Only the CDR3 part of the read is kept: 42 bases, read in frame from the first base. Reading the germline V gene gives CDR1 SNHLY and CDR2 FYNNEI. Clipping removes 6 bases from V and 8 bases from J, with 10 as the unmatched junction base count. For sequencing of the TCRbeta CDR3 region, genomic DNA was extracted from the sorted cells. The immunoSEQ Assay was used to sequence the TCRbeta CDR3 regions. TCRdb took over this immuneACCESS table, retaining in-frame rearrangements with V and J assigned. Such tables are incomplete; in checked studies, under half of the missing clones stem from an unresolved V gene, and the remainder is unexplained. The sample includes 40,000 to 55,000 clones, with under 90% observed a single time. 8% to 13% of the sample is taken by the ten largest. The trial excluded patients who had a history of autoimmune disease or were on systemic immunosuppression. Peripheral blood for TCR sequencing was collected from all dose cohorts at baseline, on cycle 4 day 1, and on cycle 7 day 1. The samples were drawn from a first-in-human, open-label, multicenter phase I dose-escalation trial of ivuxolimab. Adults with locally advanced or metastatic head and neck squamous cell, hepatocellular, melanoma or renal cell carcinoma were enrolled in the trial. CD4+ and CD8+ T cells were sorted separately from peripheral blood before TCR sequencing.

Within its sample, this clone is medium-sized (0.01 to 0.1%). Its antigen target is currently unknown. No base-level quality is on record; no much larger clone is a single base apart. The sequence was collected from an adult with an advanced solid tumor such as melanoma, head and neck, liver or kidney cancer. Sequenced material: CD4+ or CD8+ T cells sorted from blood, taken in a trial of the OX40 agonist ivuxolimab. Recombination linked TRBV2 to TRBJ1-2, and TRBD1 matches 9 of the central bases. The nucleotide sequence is TGTGCCAGCAGCGTAGGACAGGGGTTACAAGGCTACACCTTC. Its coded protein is CASSVGQGLQGYTF.